This TCR beta chain was sequenced for a study of cytomegalovirus exposure and HLA in healthy donors. Regarding the study as a whole: With DRB1 most and HLA-C fewest, TCR association rates differed between HLA loci in a later analysis. In a later analysis, a missense DCLRE1C variant was linked to TCR beta V- and J-gene trimming.

PCR used 60 Vbeta primers and 13 Jbeta primers. Produced via immunoSEQ multiplex PCR; TCRdb's table is partial and in-frame only. This table has around 130,000 clones, just over 65% appearing once. To note about this clone: The target antigen is unknown.

The donors were healthy bone marrow donors. Trimming cost V 0 bases and J 4 bases; bases outside gene matches: 3. The germline CDR1 and CDR2 sequences are KGHSH and LQKENI. The CDR3 length is 15 residues. The clonotype originates from an older woman in good health and CMV-seronegative. This sequence joins TRBV18 and TRBJ1-5; 7 nucleotides agree with TRBD1. The material sequenced was PBMCs. CDR3 nucleotides: TGTGCCAGCTCACCACCCGGGACAGCGAATCAGCCCCAGCATTTT. This translates into CASSPPGTANQPQHF.